This T cell receptor (beta chain) originates from a study of identical twins. General study points: Excess sharing by twins proved weaker in beta out-of-frame sequences. Models underestimated out-of-frame TCR alpha sharing in monozygotic twins.

This clonotype was found a few times. Its antigen is undetermined. Template switching added a universal primer binding site, and final cDNA carried unique molecular identifiers. MiXCR, applied by TCRdb to the 5' RACE reads, yields one record per CDR3 protein. The sample holds 200,000 to 250,000 distinct CDR3 sequences, around 6.9% seen once. V was clipped by 7 bases and J by 6 bases, with 15 bases between them. CDR1 MNHNS and CDR2 SASEGT come from the germline V gene. This CDR3 spans 13 amino acids. A further study also used this sample, focusing on yellow fever vaccine responses in identical twins. That report notes: The T cell response to vaccination in identical twins was reportedly partly convergent and partly personalized.

The TCR originated in a woman in her late teens or twenties in good health. This rearrangement joins TRBV6-1 to TRBJ1-1, with D tentatively TRBD1 (5 bases). The sequencing input was memory (CD45RO+) T cells sorted from blood. The CDR3 sequence: CASTDNGGPEAFF. The CDR3 DNA reads TGTGCCAGCACCGACAACGGGGGTCCTGAAGCTTTCTTT.